This T cell receptor beta chain was retrieved from a study of blood T cell repertoires in COVID-19. Study overall: T cells, B-cell-depleted T cells, or PBMCs supplied cDNA or gDNA.

In the original workflow: Estimates of nucleated cell counts were drawn from the amplification of reference gene primers. Clones were read by immunoSEQ multiplex PCR, and TCRdb kept only the in-frame ones, dropping some. V and J calls and clone size follow that table, whereas D and trimming were derived from the DNA. The sample comprises over 85,000 clones, 70% to 90% of which are singletons, and around 4.4% rests with the top ten. From germline, CDR1 is SGHNT and CDR2 YYREEE (reference sequence). This CDR3 contains 15 residues. Trimming took 0 bases from V and 2 from J; bases not matched to a gene: 1. This clone is a singleton in its sample.

This chain joins TRBV5-4 and TRBJ2-7; 11 nucleotides line up with TRBD2. This clonotype originated in a human donor in a cohort sampled during active COVID-19. Source material: peripheral blood. CDR3 region: CASSLGLAGPYEQYF. The CDR3 region has the DNA TGTGCCAGCAGCTTGGGACTAGCGGGACCCTACGAGCAGTACTTC.